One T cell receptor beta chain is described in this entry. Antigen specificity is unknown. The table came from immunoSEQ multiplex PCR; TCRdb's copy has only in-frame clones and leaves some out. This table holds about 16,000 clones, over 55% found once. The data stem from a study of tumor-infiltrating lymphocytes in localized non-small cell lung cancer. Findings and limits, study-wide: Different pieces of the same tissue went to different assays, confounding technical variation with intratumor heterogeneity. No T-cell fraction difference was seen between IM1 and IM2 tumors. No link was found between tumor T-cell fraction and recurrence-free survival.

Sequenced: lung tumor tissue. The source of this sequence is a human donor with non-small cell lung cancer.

CDR3 bases: TGTGCCAGCAGTGAACTGCCGGGACAAGGGGCCTACGAGCAGTACTTC. Translation: CASSELPGQGAYEQYF. The chain is built from TRBV6-1 and TRBJ2-5; maybe TRBD1 (6 bases). The end of the DNA aligns better with TRBJ2-7, so the J call may be wrong. Germline CDR1 and CDR2: MNHNS and SASEGT. The CDR3 contains 16 residues.